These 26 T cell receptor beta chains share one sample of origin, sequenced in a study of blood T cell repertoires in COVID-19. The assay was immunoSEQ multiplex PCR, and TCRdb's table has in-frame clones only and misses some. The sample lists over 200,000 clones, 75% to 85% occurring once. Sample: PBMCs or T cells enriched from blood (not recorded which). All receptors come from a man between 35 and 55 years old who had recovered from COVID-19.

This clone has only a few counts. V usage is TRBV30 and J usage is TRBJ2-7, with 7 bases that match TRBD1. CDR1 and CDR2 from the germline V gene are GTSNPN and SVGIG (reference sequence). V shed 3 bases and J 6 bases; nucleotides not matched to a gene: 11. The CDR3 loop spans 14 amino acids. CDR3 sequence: CAWSHYPNRGEQYF. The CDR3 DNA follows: TGTGCCTGGAGCCACTATCCCAACAGGGGCGAGCAGTACTTC.

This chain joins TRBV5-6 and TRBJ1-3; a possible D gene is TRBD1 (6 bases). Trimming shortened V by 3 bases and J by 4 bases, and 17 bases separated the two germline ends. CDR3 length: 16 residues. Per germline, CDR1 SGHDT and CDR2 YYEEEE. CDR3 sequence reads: CASSSGQQLAGNTIYF. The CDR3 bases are TGTGCCAGCAGCTCTGGACAGCAATTAGCCGGAAACACCATATATTTT.

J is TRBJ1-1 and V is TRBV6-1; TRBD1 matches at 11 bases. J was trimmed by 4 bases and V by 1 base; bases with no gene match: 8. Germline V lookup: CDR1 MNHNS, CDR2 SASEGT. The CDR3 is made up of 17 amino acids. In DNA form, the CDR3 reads TGTGCCAGCAGTGAAGGGACAGGGGGCGGTGGGAGCACTGAAGCTTTCTTT. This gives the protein CASSEGTGGGGSTEAFF.

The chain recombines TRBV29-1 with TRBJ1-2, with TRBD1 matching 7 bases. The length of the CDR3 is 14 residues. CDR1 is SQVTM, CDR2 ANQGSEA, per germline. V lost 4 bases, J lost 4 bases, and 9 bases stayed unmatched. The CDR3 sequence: CSVVAGTDLYGYTF. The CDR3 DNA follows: TGCAGCGTTGTTGCCGGGACAGATCTCTATGGCTACACCTTC.

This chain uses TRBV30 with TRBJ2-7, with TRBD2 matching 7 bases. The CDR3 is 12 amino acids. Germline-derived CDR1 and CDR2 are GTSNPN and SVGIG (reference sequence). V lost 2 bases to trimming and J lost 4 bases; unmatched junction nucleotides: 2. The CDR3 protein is CAWSRGSYEQYF. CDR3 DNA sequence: TGTGCCTGGAGTCGCGGGAGTTACGAGCAGTACTTC. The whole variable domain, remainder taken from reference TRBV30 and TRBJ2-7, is SQTIHQWPATLVQPVGSPLSLECTVEGTSNPNLYWYRQAAGRGLQLLFYSVGIGQISSEVPQNLSASRPQDRQFILSSKKLLLSDSGFYLCAWSRGSYEQYFGPGTRLTVT.

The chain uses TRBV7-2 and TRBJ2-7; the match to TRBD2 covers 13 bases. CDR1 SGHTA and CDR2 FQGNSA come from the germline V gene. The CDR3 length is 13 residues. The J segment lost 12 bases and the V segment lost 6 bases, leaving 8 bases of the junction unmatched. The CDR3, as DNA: TGTGCCAGCAGGCGGACTAGCGGGGGTGCCTTGTACTTC. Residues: CASRRTSGGALYF.

CDR3 loop: CASSQEGTGVSDTQYF. In DNA, the CDR3 is TGTGCCAGCAGCCAAGAGGGGACAGGGGTGTCAGATACGCAGTATTTT. The chain joins TRBV3-1 (or the pseudogene TRBV3-2) to TRBJ2-3, with 10 bases aligning to TRBD1. This CDR3 has 16 amino acids. Per the germline V gene, CDR1 is LGHDT and CDR2 is YNNKEL (reference sequence). V was clipped by 0 bases and J by 4 bases; unmatched bases: 4.

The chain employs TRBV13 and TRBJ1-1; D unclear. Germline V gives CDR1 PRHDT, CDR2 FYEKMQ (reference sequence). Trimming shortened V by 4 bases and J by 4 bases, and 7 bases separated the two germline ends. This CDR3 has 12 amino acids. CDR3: CASSSLRTEAFF. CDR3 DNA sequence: TGTGCCAGCAGCTCTCTGCGCACTGAAGCTTTCTTT. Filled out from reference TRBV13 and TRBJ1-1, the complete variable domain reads AAGVIQSPRHLIKEKRETATLKCYPIPRHDTVYWYQQGPGQDPQFLISFYEKMQSDKGSIPDRFSAQQFSDYHSELNMSSLELGDSALYFCASSSLRTEAFFGQGTRLTVV.

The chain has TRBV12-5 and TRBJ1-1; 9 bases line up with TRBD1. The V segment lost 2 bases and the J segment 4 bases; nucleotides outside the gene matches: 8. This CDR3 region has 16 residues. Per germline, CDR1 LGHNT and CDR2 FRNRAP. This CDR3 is CASGLTPGQGITEAFF. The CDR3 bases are TGTGCTAGTGGTTTGACACCGGGACAGGGTATCACTGAAGCTTTCTTT.

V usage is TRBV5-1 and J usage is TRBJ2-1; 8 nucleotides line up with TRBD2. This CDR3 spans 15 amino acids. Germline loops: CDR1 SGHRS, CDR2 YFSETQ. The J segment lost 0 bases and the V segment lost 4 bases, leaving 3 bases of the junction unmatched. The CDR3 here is CASSGGTSSYNEQFF. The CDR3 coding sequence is TGCGCCAGCAGCGGAGGGACTAGCTCCTACAATGAGCAGTTCTTC.

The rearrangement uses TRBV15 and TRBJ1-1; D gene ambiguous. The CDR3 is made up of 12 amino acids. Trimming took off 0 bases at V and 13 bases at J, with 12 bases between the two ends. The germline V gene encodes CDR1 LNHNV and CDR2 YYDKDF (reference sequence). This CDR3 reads CATSRDKYSRFF. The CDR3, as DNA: TGTGCCACCAGCAGAGATAAATACTCGCGTTTCTTT.

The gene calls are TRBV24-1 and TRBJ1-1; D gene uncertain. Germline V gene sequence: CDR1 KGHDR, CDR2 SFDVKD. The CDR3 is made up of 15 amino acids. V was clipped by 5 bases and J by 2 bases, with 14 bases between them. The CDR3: CATSGDSPSNTEAFF. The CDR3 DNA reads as TGTGCCACCAGTGGAGACTCTCCATCAAACACTGAAGCTTTCTTT.

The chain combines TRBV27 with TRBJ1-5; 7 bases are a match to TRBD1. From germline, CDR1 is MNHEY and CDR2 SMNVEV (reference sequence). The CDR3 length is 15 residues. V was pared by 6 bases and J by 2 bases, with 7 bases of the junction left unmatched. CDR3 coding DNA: TGTGCCAGCAGCAAACTCGACAGGGGCAATCAGCCCCAGCATTTT. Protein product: CASSKLDRGNQPQHF.

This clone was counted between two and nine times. CDR3 nucleotide sequence: TGTGCCAGCAGCCCATTACAATCGACAGCGCGCTACGAGCAGTACTTC. The encoded protein is CASSPLQSTARYEQYF. This chain joins TRBV11-2 and TRBJ2-7; possible D gene TRBD1, 5 bases. V was pared by 5 bases and J by 3 bases, with 20 bases between. This CDR3 comprises 16 residues. Germline V gene data show CDR1 as SGHAT and CDR2 as FQNNGV.

The CDR3 protein is CASSAQRSAGSSYEQYF. The CDR3 coding sequence is TGTGCCAGCAGCGCGCAGCGATCAGCGGGAAGCTCCTACGAGCAGTACTTC. J is TRBJ2-7 and V is TRBV9; 7 nucleotides align to TRBD2. V trimming: 3 bases; J trimming: 0 bases; junction bases outside the gene matches: 12. The CDR3 consists of 17 residues. The V gene's germline CDR1 is SGDLS and CDR2 YYNGEE. The full variable domain, its missing parts supplied by reference TRBV9 and TRBJ2-7, is DSGVTQTPKHLITATGQRVTLRCSPRSGDLSVYWYQQSLDQGLQFLIQYYNGEERAKGNILERFSAQQFPDLHSELNLSSLELGDSALYFCASSAQRSAGSSYEQYFGPGTRLTVT.

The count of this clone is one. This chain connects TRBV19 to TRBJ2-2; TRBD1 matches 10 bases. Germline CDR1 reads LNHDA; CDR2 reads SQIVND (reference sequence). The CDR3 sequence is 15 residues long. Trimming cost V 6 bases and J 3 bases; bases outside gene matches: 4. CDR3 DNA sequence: TGTGCCAGTAGCAGACAGGGGGCGGACACCGGGGAGCTGTTTTTT. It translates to CASSRQGADTGELFF.

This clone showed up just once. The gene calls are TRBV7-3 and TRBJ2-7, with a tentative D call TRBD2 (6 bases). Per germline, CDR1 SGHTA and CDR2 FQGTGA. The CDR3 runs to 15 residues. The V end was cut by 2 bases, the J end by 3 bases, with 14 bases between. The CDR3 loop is CASSLERGTVYEQYF. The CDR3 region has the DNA TGTGCCAGCAGCTTAGAACGGGGGACCGTCTACGAGCAGTACTTC.

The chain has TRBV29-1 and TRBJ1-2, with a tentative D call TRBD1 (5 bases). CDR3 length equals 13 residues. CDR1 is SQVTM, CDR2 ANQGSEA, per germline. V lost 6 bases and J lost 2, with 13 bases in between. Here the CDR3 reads CSVTGDTNYGYTF. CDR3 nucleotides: TGCAGCGTCACAGGAGATACGAACTATGGCTACACCTTC.

The CDR3 coding sequence is TGTGCCAGCAGTGGGGGGACTCGTTATACCGATTCACCCCTCCACTTT. This sequence encodes CASSGGTRYTDSPLHF. The chain links TRBV2 to TRBJ1-6; D is perhaps TRBD1 (5 bases). Trimming removed 4 bases at V and 8 bases at J, with 18 bases between. Germline V gene lookup returns CDR1 SNHLY and CDR2 FYNNEI. This CDR3 region has 16 residues. The variable domain in full, completed from reference TRBV2 and TRBJ1-6, reads EPEVTQTPSHQVTQMGQEVILRCVPISNHLYFYWYRQILGQKVEFLVSFYNNEISEKSEIFDDQFSVERPDGSNFTLKIRSTKLEDSAMYFCASSGGTRYTDSPLHFGNGTRLTVT.

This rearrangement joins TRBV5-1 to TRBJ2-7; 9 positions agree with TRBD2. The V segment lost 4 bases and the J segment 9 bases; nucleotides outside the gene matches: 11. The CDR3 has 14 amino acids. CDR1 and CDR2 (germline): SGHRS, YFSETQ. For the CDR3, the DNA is TGCGCCAGCAGCCCGGCCGGGACTAGCTCGAGGCAGTACTTC. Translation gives CASSPAGTSSRQYF.

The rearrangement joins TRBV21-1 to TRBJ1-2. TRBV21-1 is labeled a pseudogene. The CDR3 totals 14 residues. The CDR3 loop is CASSKRNWNYGYTF. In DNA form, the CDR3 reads TGTGCCAGCAGCAAAAGAAACTGGAACTATGGCTACACCTTC.

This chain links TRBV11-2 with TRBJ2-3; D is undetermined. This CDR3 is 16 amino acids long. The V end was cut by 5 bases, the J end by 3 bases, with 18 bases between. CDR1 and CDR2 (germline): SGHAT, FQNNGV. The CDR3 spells CASSRRSGFSTDTQYF. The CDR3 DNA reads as TGTGCCAGCAGCCGAAGGTCCGGGTTTTCGACAGATACGCAGTATTTT.

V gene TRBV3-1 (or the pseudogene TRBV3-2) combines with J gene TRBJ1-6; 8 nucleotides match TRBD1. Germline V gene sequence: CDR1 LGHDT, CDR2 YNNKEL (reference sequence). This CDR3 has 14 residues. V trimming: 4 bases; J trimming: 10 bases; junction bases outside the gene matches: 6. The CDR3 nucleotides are TGTGCCAGCAGCCCCGGACAGGGAGAATCACCCCTCCACTTT. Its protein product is CASSPGQGESPLHF.

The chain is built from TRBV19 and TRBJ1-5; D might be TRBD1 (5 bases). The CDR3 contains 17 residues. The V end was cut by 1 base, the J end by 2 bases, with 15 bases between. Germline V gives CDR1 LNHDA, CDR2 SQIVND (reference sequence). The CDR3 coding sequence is TGTGCCAGTAGTATAGGAACAAGGGGAGGGGGCAATCAGCCCCAGCATTTT. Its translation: CASSIGTRGGGNQPQHF.

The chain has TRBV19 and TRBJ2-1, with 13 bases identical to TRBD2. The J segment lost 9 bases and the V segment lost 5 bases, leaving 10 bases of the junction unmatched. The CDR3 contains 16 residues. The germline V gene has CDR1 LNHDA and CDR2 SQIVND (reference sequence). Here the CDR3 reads CASSLSTSGRAAEQFF. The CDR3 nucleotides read TGTGCCAGTAGTCTATCTACTAGCGGGAGGGCCGCTGAGCAGTTCTTC.

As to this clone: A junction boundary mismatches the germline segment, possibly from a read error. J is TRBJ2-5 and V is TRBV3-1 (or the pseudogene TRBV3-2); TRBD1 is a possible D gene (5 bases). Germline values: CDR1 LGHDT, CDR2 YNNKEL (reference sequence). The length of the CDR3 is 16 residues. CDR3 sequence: CASSQGHQWGGENQYF. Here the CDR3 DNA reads TGTGCCAGCAGCCAAGGACATCAGTGGGGCGGTGAGAACCAGTACTTC.